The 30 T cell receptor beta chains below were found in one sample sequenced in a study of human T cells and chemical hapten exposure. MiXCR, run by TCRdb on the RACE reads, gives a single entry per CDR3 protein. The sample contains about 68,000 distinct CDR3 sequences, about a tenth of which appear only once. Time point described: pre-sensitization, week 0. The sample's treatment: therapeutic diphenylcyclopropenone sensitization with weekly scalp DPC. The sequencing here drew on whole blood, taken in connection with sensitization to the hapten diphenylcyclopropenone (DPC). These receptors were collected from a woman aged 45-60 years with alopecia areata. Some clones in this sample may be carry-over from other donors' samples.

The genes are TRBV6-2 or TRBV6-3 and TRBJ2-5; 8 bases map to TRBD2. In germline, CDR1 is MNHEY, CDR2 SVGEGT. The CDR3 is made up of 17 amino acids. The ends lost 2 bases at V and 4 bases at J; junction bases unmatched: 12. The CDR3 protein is CASSYPGGGRRRETQYF. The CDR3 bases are TGTGCCAGCAGTTACCCCGGGGGCGGGAGGCGCCGAGAGACCCAGTACTTC.

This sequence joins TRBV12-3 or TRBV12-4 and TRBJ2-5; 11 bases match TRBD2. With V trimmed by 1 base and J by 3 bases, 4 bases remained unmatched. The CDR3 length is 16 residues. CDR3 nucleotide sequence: TGTGCCAGCAGTTTAGGTACTAGCGGGGGTAAAGAGACCCAGTACTTC. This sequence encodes CASSLGTSGGKETQYF.

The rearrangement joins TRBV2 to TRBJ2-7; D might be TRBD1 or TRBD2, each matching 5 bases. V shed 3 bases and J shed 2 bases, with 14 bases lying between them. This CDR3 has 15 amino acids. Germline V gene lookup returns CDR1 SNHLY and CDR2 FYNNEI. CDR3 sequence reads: CASSDSAGGPYEQYF. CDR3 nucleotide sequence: TGTGCCAGCAGTGATTCTGCTGGGGGACCCTACGAGCAGTACTTC.

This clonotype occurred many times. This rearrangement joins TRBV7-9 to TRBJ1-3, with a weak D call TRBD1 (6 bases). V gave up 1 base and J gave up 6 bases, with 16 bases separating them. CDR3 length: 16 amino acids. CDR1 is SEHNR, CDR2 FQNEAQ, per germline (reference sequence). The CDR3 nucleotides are TGTGCCAGCAGCTTAGTAGAGGGACATTTAGTAAACACCATATATTTT. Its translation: CASSLVEGHLVNTIYF.

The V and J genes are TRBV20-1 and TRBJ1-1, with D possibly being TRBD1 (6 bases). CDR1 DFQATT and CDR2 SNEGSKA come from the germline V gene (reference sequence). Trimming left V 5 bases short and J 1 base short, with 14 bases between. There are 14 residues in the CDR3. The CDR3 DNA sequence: TGCAGTGCTTGTCGGGGAGGGGGGAACACTGAAGCTTTCTTT. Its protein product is CSACRGGGNTEAFF.

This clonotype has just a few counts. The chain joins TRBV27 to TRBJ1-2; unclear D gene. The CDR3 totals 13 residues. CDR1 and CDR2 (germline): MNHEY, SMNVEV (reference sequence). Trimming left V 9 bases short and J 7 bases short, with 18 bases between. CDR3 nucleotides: TGTGCCAGTAGACGGAGGAGAGAACGTGGCTACACCTTC. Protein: CASRRRRERGYTF.

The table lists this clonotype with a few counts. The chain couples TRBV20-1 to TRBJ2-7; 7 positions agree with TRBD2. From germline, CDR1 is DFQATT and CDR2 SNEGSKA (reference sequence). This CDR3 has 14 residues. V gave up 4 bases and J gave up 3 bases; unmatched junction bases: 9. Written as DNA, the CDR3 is TGCAGTGCTAAAGGGACTATCAGATACTACGAGCAGTACTTC. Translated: CSAKGTIRYYEQYF.

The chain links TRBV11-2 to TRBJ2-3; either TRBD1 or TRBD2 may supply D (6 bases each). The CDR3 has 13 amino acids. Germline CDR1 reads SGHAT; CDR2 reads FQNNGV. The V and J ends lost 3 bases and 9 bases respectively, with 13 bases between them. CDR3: CASSLRGARTQYF. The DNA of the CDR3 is TGTGCCAGCAGCTTGAGGGGGGCTAGGACGCAGTATTTT.

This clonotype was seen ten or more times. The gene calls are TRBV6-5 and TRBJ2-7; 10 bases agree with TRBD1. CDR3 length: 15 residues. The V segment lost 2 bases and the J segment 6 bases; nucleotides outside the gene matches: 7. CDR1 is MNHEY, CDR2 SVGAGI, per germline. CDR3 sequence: CASSYTLRQGAEQYF. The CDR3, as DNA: TGTGCCAGCAGTTACACACTACGACAGGGGGCCGAGCAGTACTTC.

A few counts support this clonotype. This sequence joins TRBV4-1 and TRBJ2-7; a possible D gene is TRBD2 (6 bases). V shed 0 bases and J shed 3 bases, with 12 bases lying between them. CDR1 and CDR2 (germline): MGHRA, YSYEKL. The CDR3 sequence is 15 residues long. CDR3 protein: CASSQDGTGFYEQYF. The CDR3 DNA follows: TGCGCCAGCAGCCAAGACGGGACTGGGTTCTACGAGCAGTACTTC.

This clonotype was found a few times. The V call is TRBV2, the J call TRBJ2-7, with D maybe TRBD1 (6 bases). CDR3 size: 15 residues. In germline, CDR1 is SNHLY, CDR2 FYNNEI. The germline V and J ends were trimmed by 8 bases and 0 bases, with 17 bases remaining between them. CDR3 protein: CASGWDTFSSYEQYF. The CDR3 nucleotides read TGTGCCAGCGGGTGGGACACCTTCAGCTCCTACGAGCAGTACTTC.

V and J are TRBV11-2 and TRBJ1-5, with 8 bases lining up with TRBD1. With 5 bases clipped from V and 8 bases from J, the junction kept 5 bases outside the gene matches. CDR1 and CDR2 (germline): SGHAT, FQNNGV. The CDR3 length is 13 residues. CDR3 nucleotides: TGTGCCAGCAGCCCCGACAGGGGCAAGCCCCAGCATTTT. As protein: CASSPDRGKPQHF.

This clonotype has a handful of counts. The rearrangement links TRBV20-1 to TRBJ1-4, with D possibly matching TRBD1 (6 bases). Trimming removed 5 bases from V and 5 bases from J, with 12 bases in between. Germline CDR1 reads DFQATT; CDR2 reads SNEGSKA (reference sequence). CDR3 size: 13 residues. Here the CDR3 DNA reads TGCAGTGCTCTAGACAGGCAGAATGAAAAACTGTTTTTT. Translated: CSALDRQNEKLFF.

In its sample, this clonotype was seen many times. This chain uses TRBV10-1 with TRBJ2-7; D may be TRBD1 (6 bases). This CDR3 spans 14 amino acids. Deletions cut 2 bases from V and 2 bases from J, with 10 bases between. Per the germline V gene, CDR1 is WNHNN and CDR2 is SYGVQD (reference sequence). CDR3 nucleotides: TGCGCCAGCAGTGAGGGCAGGGGCGCCTACGAGCAGTACTTC. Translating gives CASSEGRGAYEQYF.

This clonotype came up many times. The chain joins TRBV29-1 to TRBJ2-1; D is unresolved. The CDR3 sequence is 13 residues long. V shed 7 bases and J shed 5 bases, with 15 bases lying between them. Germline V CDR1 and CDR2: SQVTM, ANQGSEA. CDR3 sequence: CSAGTWRNNEQFF. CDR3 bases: TGCAGCGCTGGTACGTGGAGAAACAATGAGCAGTTCTTC.

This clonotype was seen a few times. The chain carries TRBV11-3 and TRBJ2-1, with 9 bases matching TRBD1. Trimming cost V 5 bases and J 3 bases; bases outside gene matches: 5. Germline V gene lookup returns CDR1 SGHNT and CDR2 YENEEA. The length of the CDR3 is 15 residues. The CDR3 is CASSIRQGGYNEQFF. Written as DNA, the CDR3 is TGTGCCAGCAGCATCCGACAGGGGGGCTACAATGAGCAGTTCTTC.

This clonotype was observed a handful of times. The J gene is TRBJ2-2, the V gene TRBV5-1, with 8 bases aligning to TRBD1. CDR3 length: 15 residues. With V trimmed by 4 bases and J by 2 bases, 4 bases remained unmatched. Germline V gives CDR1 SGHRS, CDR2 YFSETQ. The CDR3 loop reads CASSPDRVNTGELFF. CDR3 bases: TGCGCCAGCAGCCCGGACAGGGTAAACACCGGGGAGCTGTTTTTT.

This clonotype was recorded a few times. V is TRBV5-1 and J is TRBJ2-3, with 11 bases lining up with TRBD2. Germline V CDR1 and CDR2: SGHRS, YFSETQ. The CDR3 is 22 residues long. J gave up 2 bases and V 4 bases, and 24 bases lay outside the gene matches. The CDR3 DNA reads TGCGCCAGCAGCGGACCTACACCGGGACTAGCGGAGAGGAGATTAGTCACAGATACGCAGTATTTT. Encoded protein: CASSGPTPGLAERRLVTDTQYF.

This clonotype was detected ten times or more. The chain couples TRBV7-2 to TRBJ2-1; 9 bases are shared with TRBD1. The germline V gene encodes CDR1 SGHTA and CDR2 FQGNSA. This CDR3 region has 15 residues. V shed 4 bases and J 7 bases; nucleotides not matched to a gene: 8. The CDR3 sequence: CASSSGQGLRNEQFF. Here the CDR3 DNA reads TGTGCCAGCAGCTCAGGACAGGGGCTGAGGAATGAGCAGTTCTTC.

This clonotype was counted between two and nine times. CDR3 sequence: CASNRPGGDTQYF. The CDR3 DNA follows: TGTGCCAGCAACCGCCCCGGAGGGGATACGCAGTATTTT. J is TRBJ2-3 and V is TRBV6-5; maybe TRBD2 (6 bases). Germline CDR1 is MNHEY and CDR2 is SVGAGI. V was cut by 7 bases and J by 6 bases, with 14 bases left in between. CDR3 length equals 13 residues.

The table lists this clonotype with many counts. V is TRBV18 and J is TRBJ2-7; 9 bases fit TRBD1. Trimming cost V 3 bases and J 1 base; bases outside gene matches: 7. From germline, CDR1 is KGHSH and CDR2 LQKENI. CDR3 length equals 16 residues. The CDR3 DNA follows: TGTGCCAGCTCACCTGGACAGGGGCATCCTTCCTACGAGCAGTACTTC. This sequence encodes CASSPGQGHPSYEQYF.

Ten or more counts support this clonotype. The CDR3 sequence: CASSVGSGHIGELFF. CDR3 bases: TGTGCCAGCAGCGTTGGTTCCGGTCATATCGGGGAGCTGTTTTTT. The chain employs TRBV9 and TRBJ2-2; D uncertain. There are 15 residues in the CDR3. V was shortened by 2 bases and J by 7 bases, with 15 bases between the two germline ends. CDR1 is SGDLS, CDR2 YYNGEE, per germline.

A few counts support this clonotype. CDR3 region: CSAKTNARLGAYEQYF. CDR3 bases: TGCAGCGCCAAAACTAACGCTCGGCTGGGGGCCTACGAGCAGTACTTC. The J gene is TRBJ2-7, the V gene TRBV29-1; D may correspond to TRBD1 or TRBD2 (5 bases each). With 7 bases removed from V and 2 bases from J, the gap between germline ends came to 24 bases. The CDR3 has 16 amino acids. CDR1 and CDR2 (germline): SQVTM, ANQGSEA.

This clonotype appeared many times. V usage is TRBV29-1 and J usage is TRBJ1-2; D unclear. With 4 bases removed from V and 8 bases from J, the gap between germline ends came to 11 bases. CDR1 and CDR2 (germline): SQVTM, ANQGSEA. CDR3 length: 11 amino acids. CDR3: CSVAGREGYTF. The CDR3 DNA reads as TGCAGCGTTGCCGGGAGGGAAGGCTACACCTTC.

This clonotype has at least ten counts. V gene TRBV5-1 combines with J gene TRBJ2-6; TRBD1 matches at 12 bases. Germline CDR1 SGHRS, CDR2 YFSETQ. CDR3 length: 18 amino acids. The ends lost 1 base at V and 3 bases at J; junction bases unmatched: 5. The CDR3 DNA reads TGCGCCAGCAGCTTGCTGGGACAGGGGGCGCGTGGGGCCAACGTCCTGACTTTC. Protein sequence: CASSLLGQGARGANVLTF.

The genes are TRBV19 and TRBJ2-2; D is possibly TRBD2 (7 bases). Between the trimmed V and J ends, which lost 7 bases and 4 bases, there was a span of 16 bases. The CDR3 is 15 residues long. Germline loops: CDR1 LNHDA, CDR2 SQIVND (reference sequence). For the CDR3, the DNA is TGTGCCAGTAAACCTGGGGGGGCTCCCACCGGGGAGCTGTTTTTT. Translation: CASKPGGAPTGELFF.

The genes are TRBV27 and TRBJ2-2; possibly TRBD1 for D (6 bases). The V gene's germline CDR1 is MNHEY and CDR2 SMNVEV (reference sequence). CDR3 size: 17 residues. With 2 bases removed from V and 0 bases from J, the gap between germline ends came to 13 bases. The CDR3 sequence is CASSLRQGGTNTGELFF. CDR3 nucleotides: TGTGCCAGCAGTTTACGGCAAGGGGGAACGAACACCGGGGAGCTGTTTTTT.

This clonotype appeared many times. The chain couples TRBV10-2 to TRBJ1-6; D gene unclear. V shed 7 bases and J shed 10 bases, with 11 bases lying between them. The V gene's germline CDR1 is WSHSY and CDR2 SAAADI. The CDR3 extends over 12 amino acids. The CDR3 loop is CASNGVGSPLHF. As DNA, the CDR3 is TGCGCCAGCAATGGGGTTGGGTCACCCCTCCACTTT.

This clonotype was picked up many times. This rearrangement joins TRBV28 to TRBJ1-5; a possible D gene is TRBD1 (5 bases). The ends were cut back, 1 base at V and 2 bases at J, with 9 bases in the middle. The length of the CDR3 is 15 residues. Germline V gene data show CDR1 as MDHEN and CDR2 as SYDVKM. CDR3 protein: CASSLYDSRNQPQHF. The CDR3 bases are TGTGCCAGCAGTTTATATGACAGCCGCAATCAGCCCCAGCATTTT.

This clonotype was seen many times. The CDR3 DNA is TGTGCCAGCAGCTTACTTTTCACCCCCGTAAGGGGTACCTACAATGAGCAGTTCTTC. Its translation is CASSLLFTPVRGTYNEQFF. The chain is built from TRBV7-6 and TRBJ2-1, with D possibly matching TRBD1 (5 bases). This CDR3 is built from 19 residues. Trimming removed 2 bases at V and 2 bases at J, with 22 bases between. The germline V gene encodes CDR1 SGHVS and CDR2 FNYEAQ. The full variable domain, rest sourced from reference TRBV7-6 and TRBJ2-1, is GAGVSQSPRYKVTKRGQDVALRCDPISGHVSLYWYRQALGQGPEFLTYFNYEAQQDKSGLPNDRFSAERPEGSISTLTIQRTEQRDSAMYRCASSLLFTPVRGTYNEQFFGPGTRLTVL.